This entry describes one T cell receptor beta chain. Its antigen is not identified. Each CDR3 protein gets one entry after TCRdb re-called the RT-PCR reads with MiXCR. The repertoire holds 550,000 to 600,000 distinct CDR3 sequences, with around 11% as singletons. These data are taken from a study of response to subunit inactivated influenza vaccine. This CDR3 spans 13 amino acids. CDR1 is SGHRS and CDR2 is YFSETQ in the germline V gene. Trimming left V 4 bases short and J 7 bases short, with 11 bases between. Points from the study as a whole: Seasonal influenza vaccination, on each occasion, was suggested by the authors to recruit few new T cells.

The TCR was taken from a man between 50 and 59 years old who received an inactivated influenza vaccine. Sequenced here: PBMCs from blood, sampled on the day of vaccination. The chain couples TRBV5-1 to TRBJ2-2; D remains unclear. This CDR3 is CASSANLGGELFF. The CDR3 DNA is TGCGCCAGCAGCGCGAACCTGGGCGGGGAGCTGTTTTTT.